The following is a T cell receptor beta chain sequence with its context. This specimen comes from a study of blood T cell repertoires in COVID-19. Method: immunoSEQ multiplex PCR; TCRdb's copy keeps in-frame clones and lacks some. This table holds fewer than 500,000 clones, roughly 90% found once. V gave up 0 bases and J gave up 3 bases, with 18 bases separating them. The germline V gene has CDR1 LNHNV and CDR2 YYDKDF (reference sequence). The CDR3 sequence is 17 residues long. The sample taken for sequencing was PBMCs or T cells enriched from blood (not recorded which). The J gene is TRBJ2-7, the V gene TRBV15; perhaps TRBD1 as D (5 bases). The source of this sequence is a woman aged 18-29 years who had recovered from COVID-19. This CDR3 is CATSRDLSFGAVYEQYF. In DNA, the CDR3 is TGTGCCACCAGCAGAGATCTTAGCTTTGGGGCAGTCTACGAGCAGTACTTC.